The T cell receptor beta chain under discussion was sequenced for a study of CD8+ T cells in alopecia areata. The CDR3 loop spans 15 amino acids. Germline lookup yields CDR1 PRHDT and CDR2 FYEKMQ (reference sequence). V was trimmed by 0 bases and J by 5 bases, leaving 13 bases between them. Extracted RNA was reverse transcribed into cDNA, the sequencing template. Here immunoSEQ multiplex PCR was the method, and the copy in TCRdb shows in-frame clones only, minus some. Of some 180,000 clones in the sample, approximately 60% were seen once. Researchers picked out CD4+ and CD8+ T cells from PBMCs by sorting.

The gene calls are TRBV13 and TRBJ2-5, with a possible D match to TRBD1 (7 bases). Sequenced sample: CD8+ T cells sorted from blood. The receptor was derived from a human donor in good health. The CDR3 sequence: CASSLGGGGAETQYF. CDR3 coding DNA: TGTGCCAGCAGCTTAGGAGGAGGGGGCGCGGAGACCCAGTACTTC.